This TCR beta chain comes out of a study of CD8+ T cells in alopecia areata (dated by TCRdb to 2016 to 2019). Study-wide context: Skin from C3H/HeJ donors with spontaneous alopecia (about 6-13 months old) was grafted onto female C3H/HeJ recipients aged roughly 7-11 weeks. The study used high-throughput TCRbeta sequencing to examine T cell clonal expansion in alopecia areata, in both the C3H/HeJ mouse model and human patients. Scalp tissue and sorted CD4+ and CD8+ peripheral blood T cells from patchy and totalis/universalis alopecia areata patients and from healthy controls were covered by human TCRbeta sequencing. Clonality in the scalp was compared among normal scalp (n=4), patchy alopecia areata scalp (n=8), and alopecia totalis/universalis scalp (n=8). RNA was extracted with the PAXgene miRNA kit for fixed scalp, the miRNeasy kit for PBMCs, and the RNeasy kit for mouse skin. Amplification of TCRbeta CDR3 regions was done by immunoSEQ multiplex PCR using 35 Vbeta forward primers and 13 Jbeta reverse primers. Here is what the overall study found, with its caveats: TCR sequences shared between patients were less clear than in mice, possibly partly because of HLA diversity in the patient population. Unlike mouse skin, where gammadelta T cells dominate, normal human skin contains resident alphabeta T cells that get sequenced too, which complicates analysis of the scalp TCR repertoire. Compared with normal scalp, lesional scalp, particularly in alopecia totalis/universalis, had higher clonality and more expanded CD8+ clones, which suggests antigenic drive.

Pooled mouse cutaneous lymph node cells were stained for CD4, CD8alpha, NKG2D, NKG2ACE and other markers, then sorted on a BD Influx. This clone was observed a few times. Its recognized antigen is unknown. In this record, gene identifiers and germline sequences come from the mouse. The read falls 4 residues short of the CDR3 end, and the missing part is taken from the germline J gene. V and J are trimmed by 5 bases and 0 bases, and the gene matches miss 1 base of the junction. The CDR1 and CDR2 encoded by the germline V gene (reference sequence) are FNHDT and SITEND. The CDR3, cysteine through phenylalanine, is 14 amino acids long. Part of the CDR3 DNA is given, 30 bases translated from base 1. The receptor library was made with the immunoSEQ multiplex PCR assay. RNA was extracted from all samples and reverse transcribed into cDNA, which served as template for TCR sequencing. First-strand cDNA was synthesized using SuperScript III with a 2:1 mix of oligo-dT and random hexamers. A synthetic immune receptor repertoire was used to measure amplification bias, and any remaining bias was corrected computationally. Libraries were sequenced on Illumina HiSeq using 60 bp reads that covered the CDR3 and were read from J toward V. Under the source paper's analysis protocol: Raw reads were preprocessed to remove errors, and CDR3 was defined according to IMGT conventions as the region from the conserved cysteine to phenylalanine. Clonality was calculated as 1 minus Shannon entropy normalized by log2 of the number of productive unique TCRs. Whether scalp clones were CD4 or CD8 was inferred by matching scalp TCRbeta sequences against CD4 and CD8 repertoires sorted from blood. As stored in TCRdb, this immuneACCESS dataset retains in-frame rearrangements with V and J assigned. A fraction of the clones does not appear; measured against another copy, unresolved V genes explain less than half of the discrepancy, and the remainder lacks a known reason. For V, J and clone size, that table is used; D and trimming come from the DNA. In this sample the table shows about 270,000 clones, and no singletons are among them. Clones ranked in the top ten supply 0.9% to 1.5% of the sample.

The V gene is TRBV19 and the J gene is TRBJ2-1; 8 of the junction bases match TRBD2. The sequenced material came from CD4+ T cells sorted from a lymph node. This TCR was sampled from a C3H/HeJ mouse with alopecia areata. This strain is of MHC haplotype H2-k. The covered CDR3 bases are TGTGCCAGCAGGGGACTGGATAACTATGCT. It specifies CASRGLDNYA. The whole CDR3 sequence is CASRGLDNYAEQFF.